Listed below are T cell receptor beta chains from one sample, sequenced in a study of blood T cell repertoires in COVID-19. Clones were read by immunoSEQ multiplex PCR, and TCRdb kept only the in-frame ones, dropping some. The repertoire has about 220,000 clones, roughly four fifths of them found once; the top ten carry less than 6%. Sequenced input: peripheral blood. Receptor source: a woman in her seventies with COVID-19, enrolled during active disease. Both conserved end residues are part of each CDR3. D genes are given only for firm matches. A row's size may be missing; if present it is once, few, many or a size class.

D gene	V gene	clone size	J gene	CDR3 DNA	CDR3 protein
.	TRBV2	.	TRBJ2-4	TGTGCCTGTTTAGCTGAACTAGCCAAAAACATTCAGTACTTC	CACLAELAKNIQYF
.	TRBV28	.	TRBJ2-7	TGTGCCAGCAGTCCCCCAATGGCTTACGAGCAGTACTTC	CASSPPMAYEQYF
TRBD1	TRBV4-1	once	TRBJ1-1	TGCGCCAGCAGCCTAAGACAGGGGTTGAAAACTGAAGCTTTCTTT	CASSLRQGLKTEAFF
.	TRBV2	.	TRBJ2-3	TGTGCCAGCACGGGGGCGGGAGTGTCAGATACGCAGTATTTT	CASTGAGVSDTQYF
TRBD1	TRBV27	.	TRBJ2-7	TGTGCCAGCAGATCCGCCGGGACAGGGTACCACGAGCAGTACTTC	CASRSAGTGYHEQYF
.	TRBV27	.	TRBJ2-3	TGTGCCAGTTTTCCGGGGGATACGCAGTATTTT	CASFPGDTQYF
TRBD1	TRBV7-8	once	TRBJ1-4	TGTGCCAGCAGCGTCGCCGGACAGGTTGTTGAAAAACTGTTTTTT	CASSVAGQVVEKLFF
TRBD1	TRBV15	.	TRBJ2-7	TGTGCCACCAGCAGAGATCTAAATGAGGACAGGGGAGGCAACGAGCAGTACTTC	CATSRDLNEDRGGNEQYF
TRBD2	TRBV6-4	.	TRBJ2-1	TGTGCCAGCAGTGATGGCGGGAGGTATGAGCAGTTCTTC	CASSDGGRYEQFF
.	TRBV28	.	TRBJ2-3	TGTGCCAGCAGTCCCCATAGAACCCGCACAGATACGCAGTATTTT	CASSPHRTRTDTQYF
TRBD2	TRBV3-1/TRBV3-2	.	TRBJ2-3	TGTGCCAGCAGCCGGCGGGAGGGCCAGGTAGATACGCAGTATTTT	CASSRREGQVDTQYF
.	TRBV7-2	.	TRBJ2-1	TGTGCCAGCAGGAAATCAAGGGAGCCACCGAACAATGAGCAGTTCTTC	CASRKSREPPNNEQFF
TRBD1	TRBV28	.	TRBJ2-1	TGTGCCAGCAGTTTCAGATCTGGACAGGTACGCTACAATGAGCAGTTCTTC	CASSFRSGQVRYNEQFF
.	TRBV28	.	TRBJ1-3	TGTGCCAGCAGTTTACAACAGCACTCTGGAAACACCATATATTTT	CASSLQQHSGNTIYF
.	TRBV19	few	TRBJ2-3	TGTGCCAGTAGTATTAGAGGGTCCAGCACAGATACGCAGTATTTT	CASSIRGSSTDTQYF
.	TRBV10-3	.	TRBJ2-1	TGTGCCATCAGTGGGACTTACAATGAGCAGTTCTTC	CAISGTYNEQFF